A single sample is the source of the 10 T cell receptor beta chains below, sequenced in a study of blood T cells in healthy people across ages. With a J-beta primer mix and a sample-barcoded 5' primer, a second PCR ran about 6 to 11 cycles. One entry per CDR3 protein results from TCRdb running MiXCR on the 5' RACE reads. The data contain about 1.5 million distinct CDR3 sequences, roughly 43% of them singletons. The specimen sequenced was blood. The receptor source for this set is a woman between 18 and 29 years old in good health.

The CDR3 coding sequence is TGTGCCAGCAGTTCCCTAGCGGAACTGAGAGCAGATACGCAGTATTTT. This encodes CASSSLAELRADTQYF. The chain uses TRBV12-3 or TRBV12-4 and TRBJ2-3; 7 bases fit TRBD2. The CDR3 sequence is 16 residues long. V trimming: 4 bases; J trimming: 4 bases; junction bases outside the gene matches: 11.

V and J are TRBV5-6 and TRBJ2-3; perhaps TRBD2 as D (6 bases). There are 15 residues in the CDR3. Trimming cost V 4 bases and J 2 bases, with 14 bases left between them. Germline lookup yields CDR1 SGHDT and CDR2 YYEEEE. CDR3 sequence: CASSRKLALTDTQYF. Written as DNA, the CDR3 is TGTGCCAGCAGCCGAAAACTAGCCCTCACAGATACGCAGTATTTT.

The CDR3 region is CASSLLQGPGKLFF. DNA for the CDR3: TGTGCCAGCAGCTTGCTGCAGGGGCCGGGCAAACTGTTTTTT. The chain links TRBV7-8 to TRBJ1-4, with a weak D call TRBD1 (6 bases). Trimming took 3 bases from V and 11 from J, leaving 16 bases between them. Germline V lookup: CDR1 SGHVS, CDR2 FQNEAQ. The CDR3 loop spans 14 amino acids.

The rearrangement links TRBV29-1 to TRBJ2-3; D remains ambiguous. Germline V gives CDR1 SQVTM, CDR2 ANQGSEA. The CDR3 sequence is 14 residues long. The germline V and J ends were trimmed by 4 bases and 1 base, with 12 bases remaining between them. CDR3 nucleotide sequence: TGCAGCGTTGGGAGTCAGCAACGCACAGATACGCAGTATTTT. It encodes CSVGSQQRTDTQYF.

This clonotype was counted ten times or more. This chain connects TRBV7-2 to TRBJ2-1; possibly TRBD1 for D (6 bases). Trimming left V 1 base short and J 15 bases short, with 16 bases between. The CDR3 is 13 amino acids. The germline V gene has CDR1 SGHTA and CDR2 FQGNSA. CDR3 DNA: TGTGCCAGCAGCTTAGGCCGACAGGCCTACCTGTTCTTC. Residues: CASSLGRQAYLFF. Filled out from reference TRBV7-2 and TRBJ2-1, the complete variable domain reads GAGVSQSPSNKVTEKGKDVELRCDPISGHTALYWYRQSLGQGLEFLIYFQGNSAPDKSGLPSDRFSAERTGGSVSTLTIQRTQQEDSAVYLCASSLGRQAYLFFGPGTRLTVL.

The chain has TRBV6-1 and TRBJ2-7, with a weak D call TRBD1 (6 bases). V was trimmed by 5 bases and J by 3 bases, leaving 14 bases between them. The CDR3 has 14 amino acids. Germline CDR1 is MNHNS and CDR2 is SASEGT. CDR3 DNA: TGTGCCAGCAGTCCCCCGGGCAGGGGCTACGAGCAGTACTTC. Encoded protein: CASSPPGRGYEQYF.

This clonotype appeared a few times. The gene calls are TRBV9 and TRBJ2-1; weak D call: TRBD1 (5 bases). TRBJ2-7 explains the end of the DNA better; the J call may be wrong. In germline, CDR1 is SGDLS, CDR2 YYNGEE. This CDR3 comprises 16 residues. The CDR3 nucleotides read TGTGCCAGCAGCGTAGATGGTAGGGGCTCCTACAATGAGCAGTACTTC. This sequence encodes CASSVDGRGSYNEQYF.

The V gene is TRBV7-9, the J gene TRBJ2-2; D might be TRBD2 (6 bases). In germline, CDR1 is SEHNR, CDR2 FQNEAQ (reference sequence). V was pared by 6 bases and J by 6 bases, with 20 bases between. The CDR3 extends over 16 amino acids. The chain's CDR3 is CASSPYGRGASGELFF. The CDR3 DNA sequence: TGTGCCAGCAGTCCCTACGGGAGAGGGGCTTCCGGGGAGCTGTTTTTT.

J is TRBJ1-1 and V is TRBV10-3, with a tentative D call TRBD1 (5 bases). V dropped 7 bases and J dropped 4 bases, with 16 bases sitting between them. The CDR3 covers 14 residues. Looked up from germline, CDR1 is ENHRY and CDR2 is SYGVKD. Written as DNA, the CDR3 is TGTGCCATCAAAGGAATGGAGGGGACCACTGAAGCTTTCTTT. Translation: CAIKGMEGTTEAFF.

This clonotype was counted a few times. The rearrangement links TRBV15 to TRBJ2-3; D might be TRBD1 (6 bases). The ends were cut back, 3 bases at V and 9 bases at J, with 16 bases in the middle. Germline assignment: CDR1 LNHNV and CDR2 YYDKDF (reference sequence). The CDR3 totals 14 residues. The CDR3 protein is CATSRDTGLGTQYF. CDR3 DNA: TGTGCCACCAGCAGGGATACAGGGTTGGGGACGCAGTATTTT.